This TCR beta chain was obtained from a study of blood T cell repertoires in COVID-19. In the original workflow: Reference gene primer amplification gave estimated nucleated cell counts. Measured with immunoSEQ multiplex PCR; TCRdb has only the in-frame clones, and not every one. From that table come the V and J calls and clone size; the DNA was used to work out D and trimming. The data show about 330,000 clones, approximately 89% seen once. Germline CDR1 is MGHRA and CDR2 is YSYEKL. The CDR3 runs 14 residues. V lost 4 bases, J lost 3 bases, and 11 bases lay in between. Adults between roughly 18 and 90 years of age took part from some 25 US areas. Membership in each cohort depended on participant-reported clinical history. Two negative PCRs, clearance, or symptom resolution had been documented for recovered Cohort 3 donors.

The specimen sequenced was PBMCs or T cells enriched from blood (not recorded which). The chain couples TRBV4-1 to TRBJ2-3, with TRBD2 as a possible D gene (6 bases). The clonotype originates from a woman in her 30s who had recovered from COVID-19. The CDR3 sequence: CASSPGLLTDTQYF. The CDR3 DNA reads TGCGCCAGCAGCCCAGGACTATTAACAGATACGCAGTATTTT.